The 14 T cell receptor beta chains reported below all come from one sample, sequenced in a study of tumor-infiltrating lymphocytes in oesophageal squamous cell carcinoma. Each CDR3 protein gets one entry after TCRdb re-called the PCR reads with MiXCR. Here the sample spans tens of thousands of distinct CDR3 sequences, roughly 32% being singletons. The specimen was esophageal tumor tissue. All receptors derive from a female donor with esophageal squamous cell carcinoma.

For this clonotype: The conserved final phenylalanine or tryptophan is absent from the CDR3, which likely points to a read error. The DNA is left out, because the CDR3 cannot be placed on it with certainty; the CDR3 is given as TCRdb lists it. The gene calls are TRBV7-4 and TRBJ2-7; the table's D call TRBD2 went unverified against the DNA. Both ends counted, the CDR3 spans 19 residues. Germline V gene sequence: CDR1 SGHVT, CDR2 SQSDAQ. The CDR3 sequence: CAYAGGLAGGSAYEQYFGA.

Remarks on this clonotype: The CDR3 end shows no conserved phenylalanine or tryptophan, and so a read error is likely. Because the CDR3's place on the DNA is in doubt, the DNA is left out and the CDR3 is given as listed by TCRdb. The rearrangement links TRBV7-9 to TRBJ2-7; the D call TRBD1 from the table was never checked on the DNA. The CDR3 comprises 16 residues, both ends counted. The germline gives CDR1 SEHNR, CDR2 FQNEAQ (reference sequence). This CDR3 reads CASSSRERSYEQYFGS.

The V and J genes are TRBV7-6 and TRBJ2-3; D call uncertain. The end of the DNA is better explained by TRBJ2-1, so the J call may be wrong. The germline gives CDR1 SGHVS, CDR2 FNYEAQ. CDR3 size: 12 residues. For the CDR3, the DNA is TGTGCCAGCAGCTCGGGTCGGAACGAGCAGTTCTTC. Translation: CASSSGRNEQFF.

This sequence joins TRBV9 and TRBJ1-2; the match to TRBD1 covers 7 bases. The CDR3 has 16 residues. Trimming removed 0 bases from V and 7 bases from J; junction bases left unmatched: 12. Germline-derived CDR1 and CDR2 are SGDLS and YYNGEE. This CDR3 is CASSVGQGQGEGGYTF. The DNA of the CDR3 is TGTGCCAGCAGCGTAGGACAGGGACAAGGAGAAGGTGGCTACACCTTC. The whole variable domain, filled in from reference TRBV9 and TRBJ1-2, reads DSGVTQTPKHLITATGQRVTLRCSPRSGDLSVYWYQQSLDQGLQFLIQYYNGEERAKGNILERFSAQQFPDLHSELNLSSLELGDSALYFCASSVGQGQGEGGYTFGSGTRLTVV.

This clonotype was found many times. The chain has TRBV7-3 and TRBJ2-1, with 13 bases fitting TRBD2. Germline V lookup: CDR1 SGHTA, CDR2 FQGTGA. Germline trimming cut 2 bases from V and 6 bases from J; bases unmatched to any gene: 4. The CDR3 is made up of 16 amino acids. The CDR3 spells CASSLSWTSGGNEQFF. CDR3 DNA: TGTGCCAGCAGCTTATCCTGGACTAGCGGGGGCAATGAGCAGTTCTTC.

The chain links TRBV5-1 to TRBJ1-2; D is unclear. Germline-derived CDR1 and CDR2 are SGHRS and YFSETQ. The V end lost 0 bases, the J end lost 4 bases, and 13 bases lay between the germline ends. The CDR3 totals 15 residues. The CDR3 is CASSLEKGELYGYTF. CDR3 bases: TGCGCCAGCAGCTTGGAAAAGGGAGAACTCTATGGCTACACCTTC. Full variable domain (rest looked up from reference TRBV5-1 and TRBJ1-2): KAGVTQTPRYLIKTRGQQVTLSCSPISGHRSVSWYQQTPGQGLQFLFEYFSETQRNKGNFPGRFSGRQFSNSRSEMNVSTLELGDSALYLCASSLEKGELYGYTFGSGTRLTVV.

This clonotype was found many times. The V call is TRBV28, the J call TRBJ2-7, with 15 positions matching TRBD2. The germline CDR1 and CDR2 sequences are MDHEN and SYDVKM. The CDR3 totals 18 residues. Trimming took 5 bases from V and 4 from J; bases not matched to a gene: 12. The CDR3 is CASSPIPGTSGRSYEQYF. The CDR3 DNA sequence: TGTGCCAGCAGTCCTATTCCCGGGACTAGCGGGAGGTCGTACGAGCAGTACTTC.

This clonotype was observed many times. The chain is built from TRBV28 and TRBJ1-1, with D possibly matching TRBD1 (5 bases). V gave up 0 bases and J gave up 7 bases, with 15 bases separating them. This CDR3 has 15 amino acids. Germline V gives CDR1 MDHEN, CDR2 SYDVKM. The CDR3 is CASSLWGTGRREAFF. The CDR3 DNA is TGTGCCAGCAGTTTATGGGGGACTGGGAGGCGTGAAGCTTTCTTT.

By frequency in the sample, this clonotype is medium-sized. CDR3 DNA: TGTGCCAGCAGCTTAGGGGCTGGGGCTAGCGGGAGAACTAGCACAGATACGCAGTATTTT. This codes for CASSLGAGASGRTSTDTQYF. This chain links TRBV7-6 with TRBJ2-3; TRBD2 matches 10 bases. Losses at the gene ends were 1 base for V and 0 bases for J; bases not matched to a gene: 13. CDR1 SGHVS and CDR2 FNYEAQ come from the germline V gene. CDR3 length: 20 amino acids.

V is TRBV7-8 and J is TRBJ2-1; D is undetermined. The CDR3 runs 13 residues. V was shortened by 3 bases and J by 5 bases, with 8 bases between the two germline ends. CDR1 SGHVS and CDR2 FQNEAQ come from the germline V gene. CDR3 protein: CASSFSQNNEQFF. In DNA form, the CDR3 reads TGTGCCAGCAGCTTTTCACAGAACAATGAGCAGTTCTTC.

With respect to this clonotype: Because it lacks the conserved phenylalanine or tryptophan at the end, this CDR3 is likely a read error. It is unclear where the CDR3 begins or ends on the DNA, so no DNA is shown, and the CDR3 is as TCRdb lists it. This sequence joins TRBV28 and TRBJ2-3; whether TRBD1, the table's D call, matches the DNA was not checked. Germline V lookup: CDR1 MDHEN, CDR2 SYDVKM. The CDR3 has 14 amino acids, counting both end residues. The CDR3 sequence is CASSFGAYGYTFGS.

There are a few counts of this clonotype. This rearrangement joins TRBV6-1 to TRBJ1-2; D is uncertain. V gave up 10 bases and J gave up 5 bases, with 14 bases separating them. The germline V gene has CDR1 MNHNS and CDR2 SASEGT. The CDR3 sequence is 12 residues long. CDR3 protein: CATQNGLYGYTF. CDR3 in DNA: TGTGCCACTCAGAACGGGTTATATGGCTACACCTTC.

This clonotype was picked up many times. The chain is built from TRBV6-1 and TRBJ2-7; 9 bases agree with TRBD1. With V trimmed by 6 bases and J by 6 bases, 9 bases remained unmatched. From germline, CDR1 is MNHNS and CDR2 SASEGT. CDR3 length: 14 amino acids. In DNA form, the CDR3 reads TGTGCCAGCAGACCACCGGGACAGGGATCCGAGCAGTACTTC. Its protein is CASRPPGQGSEQYF.

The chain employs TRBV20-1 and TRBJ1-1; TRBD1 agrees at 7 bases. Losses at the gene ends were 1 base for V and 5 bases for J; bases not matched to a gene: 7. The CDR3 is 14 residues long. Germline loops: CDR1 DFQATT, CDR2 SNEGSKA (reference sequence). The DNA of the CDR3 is TGCAGTGCTAGAGCCGGGACAGTATTAACTGAAGCTTTCTTT. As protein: CSARAGTVLTEAFF.